These T cell receptor beta chains were read from a single sample in a study of OX40 agonist ivuxolimab in advanced cancers. Some clones are missing from TCRdb's copy, which holds only in-frame ones; the method was immunoSEQ multiplex PCR. This sample has 57,000 or so clones, with 85% to 95% found just once. Here the sequenced sample was CD4+ or CD8+ T cells sorted from blood, taken in a trial of the OX40 agonist ivuxolimab. Every receptor here comes from an adult with an advanced solid tumor such as melanoma, head and neck, liver or kidney cancer. The CDR3 runs from the conserved cysteine through the conserved F or W. Fields, in order: D gene, J gene, V gene, clone size, CDR3 DNA, CDR3 protein. A D gene is named only where the DNA matches it firmly. Only part of the rows carry a size: once, few, many, or a class if the clone is expanded.

TRBD2 TRBJ2-7 TRBV28 once TGTGCCAGCAGTCCCTCGGGGCGGGAGGGCCTCTACGAGCAGTACTTC CASSPSGREGLYEQYF
. TRBJ2-7 TRBV5-8 . TGTGCCAGCAGCTTTGGTCCCTGGATGGAGGAGCAGTACTTC CASSFGPWMEEQYF
TRBD2 TRBJ2-5 TRBV5-4 . TGTGCCAGCAGCTGGGACTCTAGCGGGAGGACAAGGGAGACCCAGTACTTC CASSWDSSGRTRETQYF
. TRBJ1-4 TRBV5-1 . TGCGCCAGCAGCTTGACCGGGGTGGTGAGGGAAAAACTGTTTTTT CASSLTGVVREKLFF
TRBD2 TRBJ2-1 TRBV28 . TGTGCCAGCAGTTTATCGGCGGGGGGCGTATACAATGAGCAGTTCTTC CASSLSAGGVYNEQFF
. TRBJ2-1 TRBV19 once TGTGCCAGTAGTATAGGGGGGGCTAGTGAGCAGTTCTTC CASSIGGASEQFF
TRBD1 TRBJ2-7 TRBV7-6 . TGTGCCAGCACAGTGGGACAGGGGGGGTACGAGCAGTACTTC CASTVGQGGYEQYF
. TRBJ1-5 TRBV6-5 . TGTGCCAGCAGTTATGACAGGAGAGAGCCCCAGCATTTT CASSYDRREPQHF
. TRBJ2-7 TRBV7-2 . TGTGCCAGCAGCGATCGCCGGGAGCAGTACTTC CASSDRREQYF
TRBD2 TRBJ2-7 TRBV6-5 . TGTGCCAGCAGTTACGGAGCCCTAGCGGTAGCCTACGAGCAGTACTTC CASSYGALAVAYEQYF
. TRBJ2-5 TRBV7-3 . TGTGCCAGCGGCCCGGGACATATCAGGGAGGAGACCCAGTACTTC CASGPGHIREETQYF
TRBD1 TRBJ1-2 TRBV25-1 . TGTGCCAGCAGTGGTAGGGGGCATTATGGCTACACCTTC CASSGRGHYGYTF
. TRBJ2-7 TRBV28 . TGTGCCAGCAGTTCGACAGCGAGCTCCTACGAGCAGTACTTC CASSSTASSYEQYF
TRBD2 TRBJ2-1 TRBV9 once TGTGCCAGCAGCGTAGTAACTAGCGGGATCTACAATGAGCAGTTCTTC CASSVVTSGIYNEQFF
. TRBJ2-6 TRBV7-9 . TGTGCCAGCAGCTTAGTCTTTTCTGGGGCCAACGTCCTGACTTTC CASSLVFSGANVLTF
. TRBJ1-1 TRBV5-6 . TGTGCCAGCAGCCCTAGAGGAGCCGGGCTGAACACTGAAGCTTTCTTT CASSPRGAGLNTEAFF
. TRBJ2-2 TRBV19 . TGTGCCAGTAGTATGGGCAGGGCAACCGGGGAGCTGTTTTTT CASSMGRATGELFF
. TRBJ2-5 TRBV7-9 . TGTGCCAGCAGCACGACAGATGCAACTAGCCGAGAGACCCAGTACTTC CASSTTDATSRETQYF